The 21 T cell receptor beta chains below all came from one sample that was sequenced in a study of long-term antiretroviral therapy in people with HIV. At the survey level, the v3.0 immunoSEQ assay was run. Libraries were prepared by immunoSEQ multiplex PCR; TCRdb keeps only in-frame clonotypes and omits some of them. Here the sample spans 25,000 to 35,000 clones, 90% to 97% being singletons. The source was unsorted PBMCs, collected roughly 6.4 years after starting antiretroviral therapy. These receptors were obtained from a man between 25 and 39 years old with HIV.

The sample holds one count of this clone. The rearrangement links TRBV5-6 to TRBJ2-2; TRBD2 is a possible D gene (7 bases). The germline V gene encodes CDR1 SGHDT and CDR2 YYEEEE. The CDR3 loop spans 15 amino acids. V was shortened by 3 bases and J by 6 bases, with 15 bases between the two germline ends. CDR3: CASSWEGGGPGELFF. The CDR3 region has the DNA TGTGCCAGCAGCTGGGAGGGCGGGGGCCCCGGGGAGCTGTTTTTT.

The chain recombines TRBV27 with TRBJ1-1, with D hard to call. V was cut by 2 bases and J by 5 bases, with 9 bases left in between. The CDR3 spans 13 residues. The V gene's germline CDR1 is MNHEY and CDR2 SMNVEV (reference sequence). CDR3: CASSLRRETEAFF. The CDR3 DNA reads TGTGCCAGCAGTTTAAGGAGGGAGACTGAAGCTTTCTTT.

The J gene is TRBJ2-3, the V gene TRBV9; no clear D. Trimming removed 3 bases from V and 0 bases from J, with 8 bases in between. The CDR3 is 14 amino acids. Germline V gene sequence: CDR1 SGDLS, CDR2 YYNGEE. As DNA, the CDR3 is TGTGCCAGCAGCGCGGGCACTAGCACAGATACGCAGTATTTT. The encoded protein is CASSAGTSTDTQYF.

The chain joins TRBV9 to TRBJ2-7; 8 bases are a match to TRBD1. CDR1 and CDR2 from the germline V gene are SGDLS and YYNGEE. V lost 3 bases and J lost 2; bases outside the gene matches: 4. The CDR3 has 14 residues. CDR3 nucleotides: TGTGCCAGCAGCGACCGGGACAGGACCTACGAGCAGTACTTC. Translation gives CASSDRDRTYEQYF.

The chain is built from TRBV6-7 and TRBJ1-2, with D maybe TRBD1 (5 bases). TRBV6-7 is reported as an ORF; its role is uncertain. Trimming cost V 7 bases and J 8 bases, with 23 bases left between them. The CDR3 sequence is 15 residues long. In DNA form, the CDR3 reads TGTGCCAGCACCCCTAACGGGGACGGCCCCCGGGGCTACACCTTC. Translation: CASTPNGDGPRGYTF.

The chain recombines TRBV10-1 with TRBJ1-4, with D possibly being TRBD1 (5 bases). The CDR3 runs 17 residues. Germline V gene sequence: CDR1 WNHNN, CDR2 SYGVQD (reference sequence). The germline V and J ends were trimmed by 3 bases and 5 bases, with 19 bases remaining between them. The CDR3 protein is CASSDRAGPSGNEKLFF. The DNA for the CDR3 is TGCGCCAGCAGTGATAGGGCGGGACCGTCAGGCAATGAAAAACTGTTTTTT.

This chain joins TRBV5-1 and TRBJ1-1, with 9 bases matching TRBD1. Germline CDR1 reads SGHRS; CDR2 reads YFSETQ. This CDR3 contains 14 residues. V gave up 4 bases and J gave up 1 base; unmatched junction bases: 2. CDR3 amino acids: CASSLTGGNTEAFF. Here the CDR3 DNA reads TGCGCCAGCAGCCTGACAGGGGGGAACACTGAAGCTTTCTTT.

This clone was found once. This chain uses TRBV6-5 with TRBJ2-7; D is unresolved. The germline CDR1 and CDR2 sequences are MNHEY and SVGAGI. This CDR3 comprises 15 residues. V was shortened by 0 bases and J by 1 base, with 10 bases between the two germline ends. The CDR3 is CASSYSRYGSYEQYF. Written as DNA, the CDR3 is TGTGCCAGCAGTTACTCGAGGTATGGGTCCTACGAGCAGTACTTC.

This chain joins TRBV6-5 and TRBJ2-3, with D unclear. Looked up from germline, CDR1 is MNHEY and CDR2 is SVGAGI. V was clipped by 7 bases and J by 4 bases, with 6 bases between them. The CDR3 runs to 11 residues. CDR3 in DNA: TGTGCCAGCAAGGCGGCAGATACGCAGTATTTT. Translated: CASKAADTQYF.

V is TRBV27 and J is TRBJ2-3, with TRBD2 identical over 9 bases. Unmatched junction bases numbered 6, after V lost 5 bases and J lost 3 bases. The CDR3 contains 15 residues. Per germline, CDR1 MNHEY and CDR2 SMNVEV (reference sequence). The CDR3: CASSRGGGATDTQYF. The CDR3 bases are TGTGCCAGCAGTCGCGGCGGGGGGGCGACAGATACGCAGTATTTT.

The chain couples TRBV28 to TRBJ2-7; 10 positions agree with TRBD1. V shed 5 bases, J shed 7 bases, and the junction held 11 bases outside the gene matches. The germline CDR1 and CDR2 sequences are MDHEN and SYDVKM. This CDR3 contains 15 residues. The CDR3 DNA is TGTGCCAGCAGTCGCCCGGGACAGGGGACACGAGAGCAGTACTTC. It encodes CASSRPGQGTREQYF.

The CDR3 DNA reads TGTGCCAGCAGCCAAGACGTACGGGTGCCGTACACCGGGGAGCTGTTTTTT. Protein sequence: CASSQDVRVPYTGELFF. V and J are TRBV4-2 and TRBJ2-2, with no clear D. CDR1 and CDR2 from the germline V gene are LGHNA and YNFKEQ. V gave up 0 bases and J gave up 3 bases, with 14 bases separating them. This CDR3 has 17 residues.

CDR3 nucleotides: TGTGCCAGTAGTATACGAGGGGCCCACGAGCAGTACTTC. Translation gives CASSIRGAHEQYF. The gene calls are TRBV19 and TRBJ2-7; D tentatively fits TRBD1 or TRBD2 (5 bases each). CDR1 LNHDA and CDR2 SQIVND come from the germline V gene (reference sequence). This CDR3 has 13 residues. Trimming shortened V by 2 bases and J by 5 bases, and 10 bases separated the two germline ends.

The V gene is TRBV28, the J gene TRBJ2-5, with 8 nucleotides matching TRBD2. The germline V gene encodes CDR1 MDHEN and CDR2 SYDVKM. V lost 3 bases to trimming and J lost 3 bases; unmatched junction nucleotides: 9. The CDR3 extends over 16 amino acids. The CDR3, as DNA: TGTGCCAGCAGTTTCACGCGGGGGGCGGGAGAAGAGACCCAGTACTTC. Translating gives CASSFTRGAGEETQYF.

In this sample, this clone turned up once. This sequence joins TRBV6-5 and TRBJ2-7; 10 nucleotides line up with TRBD1. Germline-derived CDR1 and CDR2 are MNHEY and SVGAGI. This CDR3 comprises 13 residues. After removal of 5 bases from V and 7 bases from J, the junction contained 5 bases not matched to a gene. For the CDR3, the DNA is TGTGCCAGCAGTGGGGACAGGGGTGGAGAGCAGTACTTC. It translates to CASSGDRGGEQYF.

This chain uses TRBV4-3 with TRBJ2-1; D not resolved. Germline CDR1 and CDR2: LGHNA and YSLEER. The CDR3 sequence is 15 residues long. Trimming took off 0 bases at V and 4 bases at J, with 10 bases between the two ends. Here the CDR3 reads CASSQDRDRYNEQFF. CDR3 in DNA: TGCGCCAGCAGCCAAGATCGAGACCGTTACAATGAGCAGTTCTTC.

The chain uses TRBV6-5 and TRBJ2-7; unclear D gene. This CDR3 comprises 13 residues. Trimming took off 5 bases at V and 2 bases at J, with 10 bases between the two ends. Germline CDR1 reads MNHEY; CDR2 reads SVGAGI. For the CDR3, the DNA is TGTGCCAGCAGTCTTCTCAATGCCTACGAGCAGTACTTC. The encoded protein is CASSLLNAYEQYF.

The chain recombines TRBV5-1 with TRBJ2-5; TRBD1 is a possible D gene (6 bases). This CDR3 region has 15 residues. Germline CDR1 SGHRS, CDR2 YFSETQ. The V gene lost 4 bases and the J gene lost 5 bases, with 18 bases spanning the gap. The CDR3 spells CASSPGTPQAETQYF. CDR3 DNA sequence: TGCGCCAGCAGCCCCGGGACACCCCAGGCGGAGACCCAGTACTTC.

This clone was picked up one time. This chain links TRBV19 with TRBJ2-7, with 9 bases lining up with TRBD1. Trimming took 8 bases from V and 3 from J; bases not matched to a gene: 8. CDR3 size: 14 residues. The germline V gene encodes CDR1 LNHDA and CDR2 SQIVND (reference sequence). CDR3 protein: CASGSGTGSYEQYF. The CDR3 nucleotides read TGTGCCAGTGGGTCCGGGACAGGGAGCTACGAGCAGTACTTC.

A few counts support this clone. J is TRBJ1-4 and V is TRBV2; weak D call: TRBD1 (5 bases). Trimming took off 1 base at V and 8 bases at J, with 17 bases between the two ends. The CDR3 sequence is 16 residues long. CDR1 is SNHLY and CDR2 is FYNNEI in the germline V gene. The CDR3 DNA reads as TGTGCCAGCAGTGAAGTGGGGGATATGGGGGTCGAAAAACTGTTTTTT. The encoded protein is CASSEVGDMGVEKLFF.

The chain employs TRBV19 and TRBJ2-7, with D perhaps matching TRBD1 (6 bases). The V and J ends lost 8 bases and 9 bases respectively, with 20 bases between them. The CDR3 totals 13 residues. CDR1 is LNHDA and CDR2 is SQIVND in the germline V gene (reference sequence). The CDR3 coding sequence is TGTGCCAGTGGTGAAAGGGGGAGTACGGGGCAGTACTTC. This translates into CASGERGSTGQYF.